The following is a TCR beta chain sequence with its context. Germline CDR1 reads LNHDA; CDR2 reads SQIVND (reference sequence). V lost 1 base and J 2 bases, leaving 8 bases between the germline ends. This CDR3 is 14 amino acids long. TCRdb's table, derived via immunoSEQ multiplex PCR, lists solely in-frame clones and lacks some. The sample shows tens of thousands of clones, around nine tenths of them seen only once. The sample is drawn from a study of T cell changes during pregnancy in multiple sclerosis. Specimen: CD4+ T cells from peripheral blood mononuclear cells, collected in the third trimester of pregnancy. The V and J genes are TRBV19 and TRBJ2-5; D unresolved. This clonotype originated in a female donor with multiple sclerosis, enrolled in a pregnancy study. The CDR3 is CASSIGAGQETQYF. The CDR3 DNA is TGTGCCAGTAGTATAGGAGCAGGACAAGAGACCCAGTACTTC.